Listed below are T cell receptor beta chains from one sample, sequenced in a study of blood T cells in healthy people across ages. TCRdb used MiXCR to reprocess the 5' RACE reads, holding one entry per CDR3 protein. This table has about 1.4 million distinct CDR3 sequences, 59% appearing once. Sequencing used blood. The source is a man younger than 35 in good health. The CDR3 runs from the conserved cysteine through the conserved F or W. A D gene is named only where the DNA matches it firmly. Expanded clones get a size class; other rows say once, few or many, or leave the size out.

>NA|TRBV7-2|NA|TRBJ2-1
CASSVRARGEQFF
TGTGCCAGCAGCGTAAGGGCCCGAGGTGAGCAGTTCTTC
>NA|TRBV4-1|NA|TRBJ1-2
CASSRRKQDNYGYTF
TGCGCCAGCAGCCGACGGAAACAGGATAACTATGGCTACACCTTC
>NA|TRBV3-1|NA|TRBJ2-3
CASSAPGTSTDTQYF
TGTGCCAGCAGCGCCCCCGGGACTAGCACAGATACGCAGTATTTT
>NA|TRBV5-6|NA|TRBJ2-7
CASRRDPGPYEQYF
TGTGCCAGCAGACGGGACCCAGGTCCCTACGAGCAGTACTTC
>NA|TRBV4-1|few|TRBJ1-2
CASSQDPASGTPYGYTF
TGCGCCAGCAGCCAAGACCCAGCGTCAGGGACCCCCTATGGCTACACCTTC
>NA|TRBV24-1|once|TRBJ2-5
CATSDRDRGQETQYF
TGTGCCACCAGTGATAGGGACCGAGGGCAAGAGACCCAGTACTTC
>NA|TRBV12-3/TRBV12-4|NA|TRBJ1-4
CASSDLAGVTNEKLFF
TGTGCCAGCAGCGACCTCGCAGGAGTAACTAATGAAAAACTGTTTTTT
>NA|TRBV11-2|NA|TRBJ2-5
CASSSASGLETQYF
TGTGCCAGCAGCTCCGCTTCGGGGCTTGAGACCCAGTACTTC
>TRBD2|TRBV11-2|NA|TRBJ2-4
CASSRSGMVGNIQYF
TGTGCGAGCAGCCGGAGCGGGATGGTCGGAAACATTCAGTACTTC
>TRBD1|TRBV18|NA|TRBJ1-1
CASAPGQGEAFF
TGTGCCAGCGCACCGGGACAGGGTGAAGCTTTCTTT
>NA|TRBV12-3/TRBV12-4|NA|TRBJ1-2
CASGYRTNYGYTF
TGTGCCAGCGGGTACAGGACTAACTATGGCTACACCTTC
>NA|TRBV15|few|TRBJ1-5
CATSRSSFSNQPQHF
TGTGCCACCTCCAGGTCGAGCTTTAGCAATCAGCCCCAGCATTTT
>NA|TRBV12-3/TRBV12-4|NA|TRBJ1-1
CASSANYGVRGNTEAFF
TGTGCCAGCAGCGCCAACTATGGGGTCCGGGGTAACACTGAAGCTTTCTTT
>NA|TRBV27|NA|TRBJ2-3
CASSTIPVWADTQYF
TGTGCCAGCAGTACAATCCCCGTCTGGGCAGATACGCAGTATTTT
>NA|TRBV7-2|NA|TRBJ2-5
CASTLPPRLDIQETQYF
TGTGCCAGCACTCTACCTCCGAGACTAGATATCCAAGAGACCCAGTACTTC
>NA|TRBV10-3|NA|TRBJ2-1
CAISDIEYNEQFF
TGTGCCATCAGTGACATAGAGTACAATGAGCAGTTCTTC